This T cell receptor (beta chain) was retrieved from a study of blood T cell repertoires in COVID-19 (dated by TCRdb to the early 2020s). As for the study more broadly: Collaborator samples came from the United States, Italy and Spain and covered acute and convalescent phases of COVID-19. The prospective study material was composed of cDNA or gDNA derived from T cells, B-cell-depleted T cells, or PBMCs. The dataset comprised deeply sampled blood TCRbeta repertoires from subjects exposed to, actively infected with, or recovered from COVID-19. The repertoires were made available in a free public database intended to serve as a resource for research on the immune response to SARS-CoV-2. The samples were drawn from the first 160 participants of the ongoing ImmuneRACE study and from more than 1,000 subjects provided by 6 global collaborators. Sample metadata almost always included a de-identified subject ID, COVID-19 status, age in years and sex. Where HLA class I and class II types were available, the types were taken from metadata supplied by the sample provider, not from assay-based typing.

The immunoSEQ Assay, a bias-controlled multiplex PCR, was used to amplify TCRbeta CDR3 regions from genomic DNA. As for the authors' bioinformatics: Within the assay, amplification of reference gene primers was used to estimate how many nucleated cells each sample contained. To quantify the absolute abundance of each unique TCRbeta CDR3 rearrangement, sequence reads were collapsed and filtered. For each sample, productive Simpson clonality was calculated as the square root of Simpson's diversity index over productive rearrangements. Entries here come from immuneACCESS through TCRdb and include only in-frame sequences with V and J called. Some clones fail to appear in such tables; in the studies checked, an unresolved V gene covers under half of the shortfall, and the cause of the remainder is unknown. Clone size and V and J calls were adopted from that table, with D and trimming inferred from the DNA. This sample is represented by fewer than 250,000 clones; 83% of them were singletons. About 3.8% of the sample belongs to the ten largest clones.

Participants in the prospective study were enrolled through a virtual design, were aged about 18 to 100 years, and lived in roughly 26 United States geographic areas. In the prospective study, participants were assigned to cohorts based on the clinical history participants reported in a screening survey and a study questionnaire. Exposed participants were defined as having been in contact with someone with a PCR-confirmed or clinician-diagnosed COVID-19 case within 2 weeks of study entry. In the prospective study, mobile phlebotomists collected whole blood, serum and a nasopharyngeal or oropharyngeal swab from each participant. Over a 2-month period, participants in the prospective study had the option of providing additional blood draws and questionnaires. Before DNA extraction, prospective study blood samples were shipped either frozen or at room temperature. Study-wide findings and limitations: The quantity of clinical and demographic metadata differed by source and by participant and was supplied without curation.

To note about this clone: Its antigen target is currently unknown. Per-base qualities were not stored, and no clone one base away is much larger.

The sequencing input was PBMCs or T cells enriched from blood (not recorded which). The receptor was isolated from a woman in her thirties or forties who had been exposed to COVID-19.

The nucleotides read TGTGCCAGCAGCTTAGGCCGACAGGGTGTGGGAGAAGGATTGTTTTTT. It translates as CASSLGRQGVGEGLFF. The rearranged chain carries TRBV7-9 and TRBJ1-4; TRBD1 lines up with 7 middle nucleotides. Germline trimming amounts to 1 base on V and 15 bases on J, with 17 as the count of junction bases outside the gene matches. From cysteine to phenylalanine, the CDR3 is 16 amino acids long. Of the read, only the CDR3 DNA is kept; its 48 bases are in frame from base 1. The germline V gene (reference sequence) provides CDR1 SEHNR and CDR2 FQNEAQ.